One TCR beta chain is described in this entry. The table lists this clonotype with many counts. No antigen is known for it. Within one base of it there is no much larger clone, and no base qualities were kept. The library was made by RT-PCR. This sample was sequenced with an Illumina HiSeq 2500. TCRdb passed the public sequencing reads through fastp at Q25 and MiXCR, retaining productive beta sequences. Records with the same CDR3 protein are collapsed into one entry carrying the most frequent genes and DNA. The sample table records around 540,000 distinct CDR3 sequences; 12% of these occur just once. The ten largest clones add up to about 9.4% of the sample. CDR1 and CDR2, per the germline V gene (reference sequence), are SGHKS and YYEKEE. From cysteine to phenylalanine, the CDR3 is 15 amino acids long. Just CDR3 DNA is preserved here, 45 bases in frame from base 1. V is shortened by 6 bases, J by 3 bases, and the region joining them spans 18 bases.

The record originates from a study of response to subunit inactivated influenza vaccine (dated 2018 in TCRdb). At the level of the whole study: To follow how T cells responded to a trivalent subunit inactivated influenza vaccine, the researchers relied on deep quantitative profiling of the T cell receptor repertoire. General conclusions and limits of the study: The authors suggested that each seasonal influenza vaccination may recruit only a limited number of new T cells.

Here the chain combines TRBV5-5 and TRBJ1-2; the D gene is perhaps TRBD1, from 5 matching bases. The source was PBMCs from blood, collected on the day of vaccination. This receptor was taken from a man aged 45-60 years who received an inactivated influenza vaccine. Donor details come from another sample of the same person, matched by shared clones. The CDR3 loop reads CASTQTGMGHYGYTF. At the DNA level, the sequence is TGTGCCAGCACGCAAACAGGAATGGGGCACTATGGCTACACCTTC.